The rows below give T cell receptor beta chains drawn from one sample of a study. Via MiXCR, TCRdb re-called the 5' RACE reads, giving one row per CDR3 protein. This table holds about 59,000 distinct CDR3 sequences, 20% found once. The sample taken for sequencing was tumor-infiltrating Tregs sorted from the breast tumor. Receptors were obtained from a female donor with breast cancer. Both conserved end residues are part of each CDR3. A D gene is named only where the DNA matches it firmly.

J | V | D | CDR3
TRBJ2-3 | TRBV11-2 | NA | CASSLELRVRSTDTQYF
TRBJ2-7 | TRBV11-2 | NA | CASSLWAEGEQYF
TRBJ1-2 | TRBV5-1 | NA | CASSLGQFMRYGYTF
TRBJ2-5 | TRBV25-1 | NA | CASSEYKATVEGETQYF
TRBJ1-1 | TRBV20-1 | NA | CSARDGGRMNTEAFF
TRBJ1-4 | TRBV18 | NA | CASSPYTTNEKLFF
TRBJ1-4 | TRBV5-1 | TRBD1 | CASSEQGREKLFF
TRBJ1-1 | TRBV18 | TRBD1 | CASSPGTGSNTEAFF
TRBJ2-1 | TRBV20-1 | NA | CSARDRDKSYNEQFF
TRBJ2-5 | TRBV6-5 | NA | CASSYRDFDQPQETQYF
TRBJ2-1 | TRBV7-3 | NA | CASSLVTSSYNEQFF
TRBJ2-7 | TRBV3-1 | TRBD2 | CASSPRGGRYEQDF
TRBJ1-2 | TRBV9 | NA | CASSTQRGTQGYGYTF
TRBJ1-4 | TRBV2 | NA | CASSVRFDEKLFF
TRBJ2-3 | TRBV10-3 | NA | CAIMHQTTTDTQYF
TRBJ2-4 | TRBV27 | TRBD1 | CASRDRGLGNIQYF
TRBJ2-4 | TRBV5-5 | NA | CASEVAAGDKNIQYF
TRBJ2-3 | TRBV10-3 | NA | CAISDPRNTQYF
TRBJ2-7 | TRBV20-1 | TRBD1 | CSANGQGTYEQYF
TRBJ1-2 | TRBV28 | NA | CASTLSDGRGYGYTF
TRBJ2-7 | TRBV20-1 | TRBD2 | CSATGTSYPSYEQYF
TRBJ2-1 | TRBV9 | TRBD2 | CASSPGLAGTTKQFF
TRBJ1-6 | TRBV28 | NA | CASSILQNNSPLHF
TRBJ2-7 | TRBV5-5 | NA | CASSFGRFPPGQYF
TRBJ2-5 | TRBV5-6 | NA | CTSSAQGRQETQYF
TRBJ1-4 | TRBV27 | TRBD1 | CASRSRTGGNEKLFF
TRBJ2-1 | TRBV13 | NA | CASSLAGNYNEQFF
TRBJ2-1 | TRBV5-1 | NA | CASSPDYRRNEQFF
TRBJ2-1 | TRBV20-1 | TRBD2 | CSARDPSGRAYNEQFF
TRBJ1-1 | TRBV6-5 | NA | CASRRLNTEAFF
TRBJ1-3 | TRBV6-6 | NA | CASSYSGRSSVGNTIYF
TRBJ2-3 | TRBV5-1 | NA | CASSLGDLDTQYF
TRBJ2-7 | TRBV2 | TRBD2 | CATQPTSGGYEQYF
TRBJ2-7 | TRBV12-3/TRBV12-4 | NA | CASSPTGHYEQYF
TRBJ1-5 | TRBV28 | NA | CASSPAGPQHF
TRBJ2-7 | TRBV20-1 | NA | CSAGSQGYSYEQYF
TRBJ2-2 | TRBV2 | NA | CASRLDTLNTGELFF
TRBJ2-3 | TRBV11-2 | NA | CASSLSPGEADTQYF
TRBJ2-2 | TRBV7-2 | TRBD2 | CASSASGAGTGELFF
TRBJ1-1 | TRBV6-6 | TRBD1 | CASSYPGGNTEAFF
TRBJ1-4 | TRBV6-5 | NA | CASSLRVHEKLFF
TRBJ1-2 | TRBV7-2 | NA | CASSIFGGGYTF
TRBJ1-1 | TRBV29-1 | NA | CSVDTGFTEAFF
TRBJ1-6 | TRBV7-6 | NA | CASSSGRNSPLRF
TRBJ2-7 | TRBV12-3/TRBV12-4 | NA | CASSPIGGREQYF
TRBJ2-3 | TRBV5-1 | TRBD2 | CASSFGRAPDTQYF
TRBJ2-5 | TRBV11-2 | TRBD1 | CASSFDRGRETQYF
TRBJ1-5 | TRBV19 | TRBD1 | CASTGTGGYQPQHF
TRBJ1-6 | TRBV20-1 | NA | CSATGSGGARNSPLHF